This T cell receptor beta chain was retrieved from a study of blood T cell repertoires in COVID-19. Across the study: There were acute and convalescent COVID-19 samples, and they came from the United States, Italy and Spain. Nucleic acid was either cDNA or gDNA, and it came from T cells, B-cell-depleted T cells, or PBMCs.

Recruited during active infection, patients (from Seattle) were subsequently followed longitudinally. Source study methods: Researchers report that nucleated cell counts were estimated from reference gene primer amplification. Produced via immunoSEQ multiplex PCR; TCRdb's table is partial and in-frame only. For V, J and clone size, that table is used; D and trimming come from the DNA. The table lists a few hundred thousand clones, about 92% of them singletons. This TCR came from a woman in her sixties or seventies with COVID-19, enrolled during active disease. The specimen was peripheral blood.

Here the CDR3 DNA reads TGTGCCAGCAGCGAGACCGGGACAACGCTTGGAAACACCATATATTTT. It codes for CASSETGTTLGNTIYF. The chain combines TRBV9 with TRBJ1-3; perhaps TRBD1 as D (6 bases). Deletions cut 3 bases from V and 3 bases from J, with 16 bases between. The CDR3 is 16 amino acids. Germline lookup yields CDR1 SGDLS and CDR2 YYNGEE.